This passage covers 14 T cell receptor beta chains from one sample sequenced in a study of shared clonotypes between healthy human individuals. Some clones are missing from TCRdb's copy, which holds only in-frame ones; the method was immunoSEQ multiplex PCR. The sample has approximately 2.5 million clones, over 85% seen once. The sequenced sample was naive CD4+ T cells from PBMCs. Stated subset: CD45RA+ positively selected. Receptors were obtained from a man aged 18 to 30 in good health. Some clones in this sample may be carry-over from other donors' samples.

Details on this clone: The CDR3 ends on some other residue instead of the conserved phenylalanine or tryptophan, so this is likely a read error. It is unclear where the CDR3 begins or ends on the DNA, so no DNA is shown, and the CDR3 is as TCRdb lists it. This rearrangement joins TRBV11-2 to TRBJ2-7; TRBD1 was called by the table and not checked on the DNA. The CDR3 spans 12 amino acids, including both terminal residues. The germline V gene encodes CDR1 SGHAT and CDR2 FQNNGV. The CDR3 here is CASSIPGQGGIY.

Concerning this clone itself: Other DNA variants within this sample encode the same CDR3. The chain is built from TRBV30 and TRBJ2-2, with D unresolved. Trimming removed 2 bases from V and 2 bases from J, with 6 bases in between. The CDR3 is 13 residues long. Germline-derived CDR1 and CDR2 are GTSNPN and SVGIG (reference sequence). The CDR3 reads CAWSQRNTGELFF. CDR3 coding DNA: TGTGCCTGGAGTCAGCGCAACACCGGGGAGCTGTTTTTT.

The rearrangement uses TRBV5-8 and TRBJ2-1; 11 bases map to TRBD2. The CDR3 spans 18 residues. J was trimmed by 0 bases and V by 3 bases; bases with no gene match: 8. From germline, CDR1 is SGHTS and CDR2 YDEGEE. The CDR3 sequence: CASSSAGLAGPSYNEQFF. The CDR3 region has the DNA TGTGCCAGCAGCTCAGCTGGACTAGCGGGTCCCTCCTACAATGAGCAGTTCTTC.

DNA for the CDR3: TGTGCCAGCAGCAAAAGGGGGGAATCCAGAGCCGGGGAGCTGTTTTTT. The encoded protein is CASSKRGESRAGELFF. The rearrangement joins TRBV11-2 to TRBJ2-2; D may match TRBD1 or TRBD2 (6 bases each). This CDR3 region has 16 residues. Deletions cut 5 bases from V and 6 bases from J, with 19 bases between. CDR1 and CDR2 (germline): SGHAT, FQNNGV.

V and J are TRBV15 and TRBJ1-1; 8 bases are shared with TRBD1. The CDR3 is made up of 13 amino acids. With V trimmed by 7 bases and J by 4 bases, 5 bases remained unmatched. The V gene's germline CDR1 is LNHNV and CDR2 YYDKDF (reference sequence). CDR3 protein: CATTSGGITEAFF. In nucleotides, the CDR3 is TGTGCCACCACTTCAGGGGGCATCACTGAAGCTTTCTTT.

This clone occurred once. In DNA form, the CDR3 reads TGTGCCAGCAGCCCCCGGGGAGAGCCTAGACTTTACGAGCAGTACTTC. Its translation: CASSPRGEPRLYEQYF. The V gene is TRBV5-5, the J gene TRBJ2-7, with D tentatively TRBD2 (5 bases). Germline V gene sequence: CDR1 SGHKS, CDR2 YYEKEE (reference sequence). V lost 4 bases and J 4 bases, leaving 21 bases between the germline ends. This CDR3 spans 16 amino acids.

The chain joins TRBV28 to TRBJ2-3; D gene unclear. The CDR3 extends over 11 amino acids. Per the germline V gene, CDR1 is MDHEN and CDR2 is SYDVKM. Trimming pared 5 bases from V and 4 bases from J, leaving 4 bases between. The CDR3 region has the DNA TGTGCCAGCAGTCGGGCAGATACGCAGTATTTT. Encoded protein: CASSRADTQYF.

This sequence joins TRBV7-2 and TRBJ2-1; 8 nucleotides agree with TRBD2. This CDR3 contains 17 residues. V was pared by 1 base and J by 3 bases, with 8 bases of the junction left unmatched. CDR1 is SGHTA, CDR2 FQGNSA, per germline. CDR3 amino acids: CASSLDGLAGIYNEQFF. The CDR3 DNA reads as TGTGCCAGCAGCTTAGATGGGCTAGCGGGTATCTACAATGAGCAGTTCTTC.

The chain uses TRBV6-1 and TRBJ2-5; 11 nucleotides agree with TRBD2. The CDR3 consists of 14 residues. The germline V gene encodes CDR1 MNHNS and CDR2 SASEGT. V was clipped by 7 bases and J by 7 bases; unmatched bases: 8. CDR3 protein: CASNSLAGVGTQYF. The CDR3 DNA follows: TGTGCCAGCAACTCACTAGCGGGAGTGGGGACCCAGTACTTC.

The rearrangement links TRBV5-1 to TRBJ2-1; 10 bases line up with TRBD2. V gave up 1 base and J gave up 7 bases; unmatched junction bases: 8. The CDR3 length is 16 residues. The germline V gene encodes CDR1 SGHRS and CDR2 YFSETQ. The DNA for the CDR3 is TGCGCCAGCAGCTTGACTAGCGGGGCCCTTTTAAATGAGCAGTTCTTC. It specifies CASSLTSGALLNEQFF.

The chain joins TRBV15 to TRBJ1-2, with TRBD1 identical over 7 bases. This CDR3 is built from 15 residues. CDR1 is LNHNV and CDR2 is YYDKDF in the germline V gene (reference sequence). The ends lost 5 bases at V and 4 bases at J; junction bases unmatched: 10. CDR3 sequence: CATSLPPTGLYGYTF. CDR3 nucleotide sequence: TGTGCCACCAGCCTTCCTCCGACAGGGCTCTATGGCTACACCTTC.

The rearrangement links TRBV9 to TRBJ2-5; tentative D call: TRBD1 (6 bases). This CDR3 comprises 15 residues. V lost 0 bases and J 6 bases, leaving 15 bases between the germline ends. The germline gives CDR1 SGDLS, CDR2 YYNGEE. CDR3 region: CASSVGSGAVKTQYF. The CDR3 DNA sequence: TGTGCCAGCAGCGTAGGTTCAGGGGCCGTAAAGACCCAGTACTTC.

V and J are TRBV2 and TRBJ1-1, with 11 bases fitting TRBD1. Germline CDR1 reads SNHLY; CDR2 reads FYNNEI. V lost 7 bases and J lost 1; bases outside the gene matches: 5. The CDR3 runs 15 residues. The CDR3 DNA reads as TGTGCCAGCATGGGACAGGGGGTCGGGAACACTGAAGCTTTCTTT. This codes for CASMGQGVGNTEAFF.

This chain joins TRBV4-3 and TRBJ2-1; 14 positions agree with TRBD2. The CDR3 runs 18 residues. CDR1 is LGHNA and CDR2 is YSLEER in the germline V gene. V gave up 3 bases and J gave up 8 bases; unmatched junction bases: 12. CDR3 region: CASSHYGLAGGYLDEQFF. The CDR3 DNA reads as TGCGCCAGCAGCCATTATGGACTAGCGGGAGGCTATTTGGATGAGCAGTTCTTC.